These 19 T cell receptor beta chains were all obtained from the same sample, sequenced in a study of technical replicates of blood from a few donors. Sequencing was performed with immunoSEQ multiplex PCR; in TCRdb, only in-frame clones are kept and a portion is missing. The sample has about 97,000 clones, approximately 95% seen once. Sequenced material: T cells isolated from PBMCs. The source is a human donor in good health.

This chain connects TRBV6-1 to TRBJ2-7; D may be TRBD2 (5 bases). CDR1 is MNHNS, CDR2 SASEGT, per germline. V lost 11 bases and J 0 bases, leaving 20 bases between the germline ends. The CDR3 has 15 amino acids. CDR3 nucleotide sequence: TGTGCCGTAGCCCGGGGAACTCTAAGCTCCTACGAGCAGTACTTC. Protein product: CAVARGTLSSYEQYF.

This chain links TRBV12-5 with TRBJ1-2; a weak D match, TRBD1 (6 bases). The CDR3 loop spans 13 amino acids. Germline-derived CDR1 and CDR2 are LGHNT and FRNRAP. V gave up 5 bases and J gave up 8 bases, with 15 bases separating them. The CDR3 DNA follows: TGTGCTAGTGGTCCGGGGGGGCTATTCGGCTACACCTTC. Its translation: CASGPGGLFGYTF.

The gene calls are TRBV9 and TRBJ2-5; 8 bases map to TRBD2. CDR3 size: 16 residues. In germline, CDR1 is SGDLS, CDR2 YYNGEE. The V and J ends lost 0 bases and 5 bases, in that order; junction bases with no gene match: 9. The CDR3: CASSVGVGGRLETQYF. CDR3 in DNA: TGTGCCAGCAGCGTAGGCGTGGGCGGGAGGTTGGAGACCCAGTACTTC.

The genes are TRBV6-1 and TRBJ2-7; 9 nucleotides agree with TRBD1. V shed 7 bases and J 4 bases; nucleotides not matched to a gene: 11. The CDR3 totals 15 residues. In germline, CDR1 is MNHNS, CDR2 SASEGT. DNA of the CDR3: TGTGCCAGCAAAGGACCGGGACAGGGAAAGTACGAGCAGTACTTC. Its protein product is CASKGPGQGKYEQYF.

This chain connects TRBV5-1 to TRBJ2-3; 10 bases are a match to TRBD2. CDR1 and CDR2 from the germline V gene are SGHRS and YFSETQ. The CDR3 loop spans 15 amino acids. V lost 0 bases, J lost 4 bases, and 2 bases stayed unmatched. In DNA form, the CDR3 reads TGCGCCAGCAGCTTGGAACTAGCGGGACCAGATACGCAGTATTTT. Translating it yields CASSLELAGPDTQYF.

This chain connects TRBV18 to TRBJ2-1, with TRBD2 matching over 8 bases. With 4 bases clipped from V and 0 bases from J, the junction kept 23 bases outside the gene matches. Germline V gene data show CDR1 as KGHSH and CDR2 as LQKENI. The CDR3 spans 22 residues. The DNA for the CDR3 is TGTGCCAGCTCACGGTTCCCGGTTTCGGGTGCGGGAGGACTAAGCTCCTACAATGAGCAGTTCTTC. Translated, it gives CASSRFPVSGAGGLSSYNEQFF. Drawing the rest from reference TRBV18 and TRBJ2-1, the complete variable domain is NAGVMQNPRHLVRRRGQEARLRCSPMKGHSHVYWYRQLPEEGLKFMVYLQKENIIDESGMPKERFSAEFPKEGPSILRIQQVVRGDSAAYFCASSRFPVSGAGGLSSYNEQFFGPGTRLTVL.

This chain links TRBV5-4 with TRBJ1-3; a weak D match, TRBD1 (5 bases). The length of the CDR3 is 17 residues. CDR1 is SGHNT, CDR2 YYREEE, per germline (reference sequence). V lost 0 bases and J 1 base, leaving 14 bases between the germline ends. For the CDR3, the DNA is TGTGCCAGCAGCTTGGTTTTATCAGGGTTTTCTGGAAACACCATATATTTT. This sequence encodes CASSLVLSGFSGNTIYF.

The J gene is TRBJ1-2, the V gene TRBV6-6; 9 bases line up with TRBD1. There are 13 residues in the CDR3. Per germline, CDR1 MNHNY and CDR2 SVGAGI (reference sequence). The V segment lost 10 bases and the J segment 4 bases; nucleotides outside the gene matches: 7. CDR3 sequence (DNA): TGTGCCACCCTGGGACAGGGCGGCTATGGCTACACCTTC. Translating gives CATLGQGGYGYTF.

V usage is TRBV19 and J usage is TRBJ2-7; 12 nucleotides match TRBD2. Germline lookup yields CDR1 LNHDA and CDR2 SQIVND (reference sequence). This CDR3 has 15 amino acids. V was clipped by 7 bases and J by 2 bases; unmatched bases: 6. In nucleotides, the CDR3 is TGTGCCAGTACTTCACTAGCGGGAGGCACCTACGAGCAGTACTTC. Amino acid sequence: CASTSLAGGTYEQYF. Complete variable domain (other parts from reference TRBV19 and TRBJ2-7): DGGITQSPKYLFRKEGQNVTLSCEQNLNHDAMYWYRQDPGQGLRLIYYSQIVNDFQKGDIAEGYSVSREKKESFPLTVTSAQKNPTAFYLCASTSLAGGTYEQYFGPGTRLTVT.

V gene TRBV27 combines with J gene TRBJ2-1; 12 nucleotides match TRBD2. From germline, CDR1 is MNHEY and CDR2 SMNVEV (reference sequence). Germline trimming cut 7 bases from V and 8 bases from J; bases unmatched to any gene: 9. The CDR3 totals 15 residues. This CDR3 is CASTRLAGVIDEQFF. Written as DNA, the CDR3 is TGTGCCAGCACCCGACTAGCGGGAGTTATCGATGAGCAGTTCTTC.

In this sample, this clone turned up a few times. This chain connects TRBV27 to TRBJ2-4; D not resolved. Per germline, CDR1 MNHEY and CDR2 SMNVEV (reference sequence). V was shortened by 4 bases and J by 8 bases, with 9 bases between the two germline ends. The CDR3 extends over 12 amino acids. The CDR3 loop is CASSSSTHIQYF. The CDR3 DNA reads TGTGCCAGCAGTTCCTCGACTCACATTCAGTACTTC.

V is TRBV2 and J is TRBJ1-1, with 7 nucleotides matching TRBD1. This CDR3 comprises 14 residues. CDR1 and CDR2 from the germline V gene are SNHLY and FYNNEI. The V gene end was trimmed by 7 bases and the J gene end by 2 bases; junction bases not matched to a gene: 7. The CDR3 region is CASNYGTANTEAFF. The CDR3 coding sequence is TGTGCCAGCAATTACGGGACAGCTAACACTGAAGCTTTCTTT.

The chain links TRBV7-3 to TRBJ1-1; D gene unclear. V gave up 5 bases and J gave up 5 bases, with 15 bases separating them. The CDR3 runs 14 residues. The germline CDR1 and CDR2 sequences are SGHTA and FQGTGA. This CDR3 is CASSPRGGSTEAFF. CDR3 in DNA: TGTGCCAGCAGCCCCCGGGGAGGATCTACTGAAGCTTTCTTT. Variable domain in full (rest from reference TRBV7-3 and TRBJ1-1): GAGVSQTPSNKVTEKGKYVELRCDPISGHTALYWYRQSLGQGPEFLIYFQGTGAADDSGLPNDRFFAVRPEGSVSTLKIQRTERGDSAVYLCASSPRGGSTEAFFGQGTRLTVV.

V is TRBV28 and J is TRBJ2-7, with D possibly being TRBD1 (5 bases). The length of the CDR3 is 14 residues. Germline V gene data show CDR1 as MDHEN and CDR2 as SYDVKM. V lost 3 bases, J lost 0 bases, and 9 bases lay in between. Here the CDR3 DNA reads TGTGCCAGCAGTTTTCCAGGGAACTCCTACGAGCAGTACTTC. Translating gives CASSFPGNSYEQYF.

The genes are TRBV30 and TRBJ2-3; possible D gene TRBD2, 6 bases. V was shortened by 2 bases and J by 2 bases, with 17 bases between the two germline ends. Germline values: CDR1 GTSNPN, CDR2 SVGIG (reference sequence). This CDR3 has 16 residues. In DNA form, the CDR3 reads TGTGCCTGGAGTCCTCCCATAGCGGAACCCACAGATACGCAGTATTTT. Its translation: CAWSPPIAEPTDTQYF.

The chain has TRBV5-1 and TRBJ1-1; TRBD1 matches 7 bases. The junction had 15 bases not matched to a gene; V was cut back by 1 base and J by 0 bases. The germline CDR1 and CDR2 sequences are SGHRS and YFSETQ. The CDR3 consists of 19 residues. Written as DNA, the CDR3 is TGCGCCAGCAGCTTGAGTGGGAGGTTTAGTGGGACAGTGAACACTGAAGCTTTCTTT. It translates to CASSLSGRFSGTVNTEAFF.

This rearrangement joins TRBV27 to TRBJ1-2, with no clear D. CDR3 length: 15 amino acids. CDR1 and CDR2 from the germline V gene are MNHEY and SMNVEV (reference sequence). Trimming left V 0 bases short and J 8 bases short, with 16 bases between. CDR3 in DNA: TGTGCCAGCAGTTTATCTCCGTACGGGTTCGAGGGCTACACCTTC. Protein product: CASSLSPYGFEGYTF.

The chain recombines TRBV27 with TRBJ2-1; the D is unclear. The V gene lost 4 bases and the J gene lost 6 bases, with 13 bases spanning the gap. The CDR3 extends over 14 amino acids. Germline assignment: CDR1 MNHEY and CDR2 SMNVEV (reference sequence). The CDR3 reads CASSSSGAFNEQFF. The DNA for the CDR3 is TGTGCCAGCAGTTCCTCGGGTGCTTTCAATGAGCAGTTCTTC.

In this sample, this clone turned up once. The chain recombines TRBV4-1 with TRBJ2-3; tentative D call: TRBD2 (6 bases). This CDR3 contains 14 residues. In germline, CDR1 is MGHRA, CDR2 YSYEKL. Trimming stripped 3 bases from V and 6 bases from J, with 13 bases between. CDR3 amino acids: CASSQTGVWDTQYF. The CDR3 nucleotides are TGCGCCAGCAGCCAGACGGGAGTGTGGGATACGCAGTATTTT.